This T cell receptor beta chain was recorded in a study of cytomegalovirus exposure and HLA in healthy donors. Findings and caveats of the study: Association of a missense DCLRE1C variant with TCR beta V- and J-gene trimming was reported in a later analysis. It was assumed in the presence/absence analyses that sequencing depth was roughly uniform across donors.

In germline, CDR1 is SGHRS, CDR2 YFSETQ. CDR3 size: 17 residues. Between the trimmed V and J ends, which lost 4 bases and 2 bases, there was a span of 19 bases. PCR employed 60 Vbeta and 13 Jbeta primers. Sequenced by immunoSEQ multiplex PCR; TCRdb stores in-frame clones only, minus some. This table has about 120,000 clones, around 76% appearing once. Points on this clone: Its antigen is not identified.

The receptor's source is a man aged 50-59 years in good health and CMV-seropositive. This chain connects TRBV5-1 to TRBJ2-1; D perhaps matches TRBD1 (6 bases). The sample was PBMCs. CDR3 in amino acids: CASSPELTGLPYNEQFF. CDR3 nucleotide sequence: TGCGCCAGCAGCCCGGAACTGACAGGACTGCCCTACAATGAGCAGTTCTTC.